The 26 T cell receptor beta chains below come from one sample, sequenced in a study of T cell responses to AZD1222 COVID-19 vaccine. Data came from immunoSEQ multiplex PCR; TCRdb stores just in-frame clones and leaves some out. This sample has about 83,000 clones, with 85% to 95% found just once. Sequencing used peripheral blood, obtained 28 days after the second AZD1222 dose. The origin of the receptors is an adult who received the AZD1222 COVID-19 vaccine.

The genes are TRBV5-5 and TRBJ2-5; D is perhaps TRBD2 (6 bases). The CDR3 is 15 amino acids. From germline, CDR1 is SGHKS and CDR2 YYEKEE (reference sequence). Trimming pared 6 bases from V and 5 bases from J, leaving 20 bases between. CDR3 loop: CASTTVGGSAETQYF. For the CDR3, the DNA is TGTGCCAGCACTACGGTGGGGGGTAGCGCGGAGACCCAGTACTTC.

This sequence joins TRBV4-1 and TRBJ1-6, with a tentative D call TRBD1 (5 bases). CDR3 length: 18 residues. The germline V and J ends were trimmed by 1 base and 0 bases, with 13 bases remaining between them. The germline gives CDR1 MGHRA, CDR2 YSYEKL. CDR3 sequence reads: CASSQVIGASSYNSPLHF. Written as DNA, the CDR3 is TGCGCCAGCAGCCAAGTCATCGGGGCGAGCTCCTATAATTCACCCCTCCACTTT.

This chain connects TRBV6-5 to TRBJ2-7, with TRBD2 identical over 8 bases. V lost 10 bases, J lost 4 bases, and 6 bases stayed unmatched. Germline lookup yields CDR1 MNHEY and CDR2 SVGAGI. The CDR3 has 12 residues. CDR3 amino acids: CATQTSVYEQYF. Written as DNA, the CDR3 is TGTGCCACCCAGACTAGCGTATACGAGCAGTACTTC.

The rearrangement links TRBV6-4 to TRBJ2-2; D is unresolved. Germline CDR1 and CDR2: MRHNA and SNTAGT. This CDR3 spans 15 amino acids. With 4 bases removed from V and 2 bases from J, the gap between germline ends came to 11 bases. The CDR3 reads CASSVNAENTGELFF. The DNA of the CDR3 is TGTGCCAGCAGTGTTAATGCCGAAAACACCGGGGAGCTGTTTTTT.

The rearrangement links TRBV6-2 or TRBV6-3 to TRBJ2-6; TRBD1 aligns across 7 bases. V lost 0 bases to trimming and J lost 4 bases; unmatched junction nucleotides: 0. Germline V gives CDR1 MNHEY, CDR2 SVGEGT. This CDR3 region has 15 residues. DNA of the CDR3: TGTGCCAGCAGTTACTCGACAGGGGGGGCCAACGTCCTGACTTTC. Translated: CASSYSTGGANVLTF.

The V call is TRBV21-1, the J call TRBJ2-2; the D segment call TRBD2 is taken from the table without a DNA check. TRBV21-1 is classified as a pseudogene. The CDR3 is made up of 12 amino acids. The CDR3 DNA reads TGTGCCAGCAGCTTCGGGACCGGGGAGCTGTTTTTT. Amino acids: CASSFGTGELFF.

The chain couples TRBV6-4 to TRBJ2-2, with D hard to call. Trimming took off 0 bases at V and 4 bases at J, with 9 bases between the two ends. This CDR3 region has 15 residues. CDR1 MRHNA and CDR2 SNTAGT come from the germline V gene. The CDR3: CASSDSAGSTGELFF. CDR3 bases: TGTGCCAGCAGTGACTCGGCCGGTAGCACCGGGGAGCTGTTTTTT.

The chain couples TRBV6-5 to TRBJ2-7; no clear D. Germline CDR1 is MNHEY and CDR2 is SVGAGI. The CDR3 consists of 14 residues. V lost 7 bases, J lost 1 base, and 14 bases lay in between. The CDR3 loop reads CASNPASESYEQYF. The CDR3 DNA is TGTGCCAGCAATCCCGCGAGCGAGTCCTACGAGCAGTACTTC.

This chain uses TRBV5-1 with TRBJ1-1; 9 nucleotides match TRBD1. This CDR3 region has 15 residues. V was pared by 5 bases and J by 3 bases, with 8 bases of the junction left unmatched. Germline CDR1 SGHRS, CDR2 YFSETQ. CDR3 protein: CASSWTGVRDTEAFF. CDR3 bases: TGCGCCAGCAGTTGGACAGGGGTACGGGACACTGAAGCTTTCTTT.

CDR3 loop: CATSDSRDGTGTTQYF. CDR3 DNA: TGTGCCACCAGTGATTCCCGGGACGGTACTGGTACGACCCAGTACTTC. The V gene is TRBV24-1, the J gene TRBJ2-5; D may be TRBD1 or TRBD2 (5 bases each). The length of the CDR3 is 16 residues. The germline V gene encodes CDR1 KGHDR and CDR2 SFDVKD. With 2 bases removed from V and 7 bases from J, the gap between germline ends came to 19 bases.

The CDR3 loop reads CASSGTLENILQGRNYGYTF. The CDR3, as DNA: TGCGCCAGCAGTGGGACCCTAGAAAATATTCTACAGGGTCGGAACTATGGCTACACCTTC. The J gene is TRBJ1-2, the V gene TRBV10-1; tentatively, D is TRBD1 (6 bases). V dropped 4 bases and J dropped 2 bases, with 29 bases sitting between them. This CDR3 contains 20 residues. Germline values: CDR1 WNHNN, CDR2 SYGVQD (reference sequence).

V is TRBV7-2 and J is TRBJ2-7; the D gene is possibly TRBD2 (5 bases). The V gene lost 1 base and the J gene lost 10 bases, with 11 bases spanning the gap. This CDR3 spans 12 amino acids. CDR1 is SGHTA and CDR2 is FQGNSA in the germline V gene. CDR3 region: CASSLGPREQYF. The CDR3 DNA reads as TGTGCCAGCAGCTTAGGGCCCCGGGAACAGTACTTC.

The chain's CDR3 is CASGVVGVDSNEQFF. Here the CDR3 DNA reads TGTGCCAGCGGGGTGGTGGGAGTCGATAGCAATGAGCAGTTCTTC. The V gene is TRBV2, the J gene TRBJ2-1; weak D call: TRBD2 (5 bases). The CDR3 spans 15 residues. V lost 8 bases, J lost 6 bases, and 20 bases lay in between. CDR1 SNHLY and CDR2 FYNNEI come from the germline V gene. Full variable domain (missing parts from reference TRBV2 and TRBJ2-1): EPEVTQTPSHQVTQMGQEVILRCVPISNHLYFYWYRQILGQKVEFLVSFYNNEISEKSEIFDDQFSVERPDGSNFTLKIRSTKLEDSAMYFCASGVVGVDSNEQFFGPGTRLTVL.

The chain recombines TRBV2 with TRBJ1-2; D possibly corresponds to TRBD1 (6 bases). The V and J ends lost 6 bases and 0 bases respectively, with 26 bases between them. CDR1 SNHLY and CDR2 FYNNEI come from the germline V gene. The CDR3 sequence is 19 residues long. The DNA for the CDR3 is TGTGCCAGCAGCTTTTTACCCCGGGACATAAGGGAAGCTAACTATGGCTACACCTTC. It encodes CASSFLPRDIREANYGYTF. Filled out from reference TRBV2 and TRBJ1-2, the complete variable domain reads EPEVTQTPSHQVTQMGQEVILRCVPISNHLYFYWYRQILGQKVEFLVSFYNNEISEKSEIFDDQFSVERPDGSNFTLKIRSTKLEDSAMYFCASSFLPRDIREANYGYTFGSGTRLTVV.

The rearrangement links TRBV6-5 to TRBJ1-4; D not resolved. V was cut by 6 bases and J by 2 bases, with 10 bases left in between. Germline V gene lookup returns CDR1 MNHEY and CDR2 SVGAGI. CDR3 size: 14 residues. The CDR3 DNA follows: TGTGCCAGCAGGAGGGAACCGACTAATGAAAAACTGTTTTTT. It codes for CASRREPTNEKLFF.

The J gene is TRBJ2-5, the V gene TRBV5-4, with 8 bases that match TRBD2. Germline V lookup: CDR1 SGHNT, CDR2 YYREEE (reference sequence). The CDR3 runs 15 residues. Trimming cost V 0 bases and J 5 bases; bases outside gene matches: 6. The CDR3: CASSLGAGVSETQYF. CDR3 sequence (DNA): TGTGCCAGCAGCTTGGGAGCGGGAGTATCGGAGACCCAGTACTTC.

This clone showed up just once. The chain combines TRBV20-1 with TRBJ2-5, with D maybe TRBD1 (5 bases). The CDR3 sequence is 11 residues long. The V gene's germline CDR1 is DFQATT and CDR2 SNEGSKA (reference sequence). V lost 6 bases to trimming and J lost 5 bases, with 10 bases between them. The CDR3 spells CSAQRGETQYF. In DNA form, the CDR3 reads TGCAGTGCCCAAAGGGGCGAGACCCAGTACTTC.

This clone was seen a single time. In DNA form, the CDR3 reads TGTGCCAGCAGCTTATCTTCTAACCAAGAGACCCAGTACTTC. Translation: CASSLSSNQETQYF. The chain is built from TRBV7-2 and TRBJ2-5; no definite D call. V lost 2 bases, J lost 0 bases, and 7 bases lay in between. CDR1 SGHTA and CDR2 FQGNSA come from the germline V gene. The CDR3 extends over 14 amino acids.

For the CDR3, the DNA is TGTGCCAGCAGGCAGGGAAACAATCAGCCCCAGCATTTT. The encoded protein is CASRQGNNQPQHF. This rearrangement joins TRBV28 to TRBJ1-5, with a weak D call TRBD1 (5 bases). CDR1 is MDHEN and CDR2 is SYDVKM in the germline V gene. The CDR3 totals 13 residues. The V and J ends lost 6 bases and 3 bases respectively, with 9 bases between them.

The gene calls are TRBV9 and TRBJ1-2, with a tentative D call TRBD1 (5 bases). The CDR3 length is 15 residues. Trimming stripped 3 bases from V and 6 bases from J, with 18 bases between. Per the germline V gene, CDR1 is SGDLS and CDR2 is YYNGEE. The CDR3 here is CASSGAGWGGDGYTF. The CDR3 bases are TGTGCCAGCAGCGGAGCAGGGTGGGGCGGTGATGGCTACACCTTC.

The chain recombines TRBV5-1 with TRBJ1-4; D unresolved. Trimming removed 0 bases from V and 4 bases from J, with 10 bases in between. The CDR3 has 15 residues. Germline V gene data show CDR1 as SGHRS and CDR2 as YFSETQ. CDR3 sequence: CASSLGVVDNEKLFF. CDR3 coding DNA: TGCGCCAGCAGCTTGGGGGTCGTCGATAATGAAAAACTGTTTTTT.

The chain combines TRBV28 with TRBJ1-2, with 10 bases that match TRBD1. The CDR3 is made up of 15 amino acids. Germline V gives CDR1 MDHEN, CDR2 SYDVKM. Trimming took 5 bases from V and 8 from J; bases not matched to a gene: 11. The CDR3 sequence: CASSTTRDRGSGYTF. The CDR3 region has the DNA TGTGCCAGCAGTACCACCCGGGACAGGGGTTCGGGCTACACCTTC.

This clone was seen once. V usage is TRBV18 and J usage is TRBJ1-5; 9 bases align to TRBD1. CDR1 KGHSH and CDR2 LQKENI come from the germline V gene. V lost 3 bases, J lost 2 bases, and 8 bases stayed unmatched. The CDR3 is 17 residues long. The CDR3 DNA sequence: TGTGCCAGCTCACCTTCTAGGACAGGGGATGGCAATCAGCCCCAGCATTTT. It is translated as CASSPSRTGDGNQPQHF.

The rearrangement joins TRBV7-2 to TRBJ2-4; TRBD2 aligns across 14 bases. The CDR3 spans 16 residues. The V gene's germline CDR1 is SGHTA and CDR2 FQGNSA. The V segment lost 5 bases and the J segment 4 bases; nucleotides outside the gene matches: 4. In DNA, the CDR3 is TGTGCCAGCAGCACCCGGACTAGCGGGGGGAAAAACATTCAGTACTTC. It yields the protein CASSTRTSGGKNIQYF. Full variable domain (outside the CDR3, taken from reference TRBV7-2 and TRBJ2-4): GAGVSQSPSNKVTEKGKDVELRCDPISGHTALYWYRQSLGQGLEFLIYFQGNSAPDKSGLPSDRFSAERTGGSVSTLTIQRTQQEDSAVYLCASSTRTSGGKNIQYFGAGTRLSVL.

The genes are TRBV6-5 and TRBJ2-7; the D gene could be TRBD1 or TRBD2 (5 bases each). From germline, CDR1 is MNHEY and CDR2 SVGAGI. V shed 2 bases and J shed 5 bases, with 16 bases lying between them. This CDR3 spans 15 amino acids. The CDR3 DNA follows: TGTGCCAGCAGTTACGGGGCAGGGAGTACTAACGAGCAGTACTTC. Encoded protein: CASSYGAGSTNEQYF.

This clone was observed a few times. The chain uses TRBV7-9 and TRBJ2-7; unclear D gene. This CDR3 spans 11 amino acids. CDR1 is SEHNR and CDR2 is FQNEAQ in the germline V gene (reference sequence). V lost 2 bases, J lost 6 bases, and 5 bases lay in between. The CDR3 protein is CASSLHSEQYF. The CDR3, as DNA: TGTGCCAGCAGCTTACACAGCGAGCAGTACTTC.